The T cell receptor (beta chain) described here comes from a study of blood T cell repertoires in COVID-19. Study background: Specimens from acute and convalescent COVID-19 originated in the United States, Italy and Spain. In each case, the material was cDNA or gDNA derived from T cells, B-cell-depleted T cells, or PBMCs.

Method: immunoSEQ multiplex PCR; TCRdb's copy keeps in-frame clones and lacks some. This table holds roughly 250,000 clones, 80% to 90% found once. Germline loops: CDR1 SGHKS, CDR2 YYEKEE (reference sequence). The CDR3 covers 17 residues. V lost 2 bases and J lost 3; bases outside the gene matches: 12. The age range of participants was about 18 to 95 years, with residence in approximately 25 US areas. The sequence came from a woman in her thirties with acute COVID-19. The J gene is TRBJ2-7, the V gene TRBV5-5; TRBD2 matches at 9 bases. Sequencing was done on a sample of PBMCs or T cells enriched from blood (not recorded which). The CDR3 spells CASSLAGGTNYIYEQYF. The DNA of the CDR3 is TGTGCCAGCAGCTTAGCGGGGGGAACCAACTATATCTACGAGCAGTACTTC.